The present TCR beta chain was sequenced within a study of cytomegalovirus exposure and HLA in healthy donors. The PCR ran on 60 Vbeta and 13 Jbeta primers. The repertoire was sequenced with immunoSEQ multiplex PCR; TCRdb's copy has only in-frame clones and lacks some. The data hold some 220,000 clones, with more than 75% observed a single time. Findings and caveats of the study: In a later analysis, productive TCRs from donors in an Asian-associated ancestry cluster reportedly carried fewer N-insertions than the cohort mean. In a later analysis, CMV-associated beta chains were mostly HLA-associated, it appeared. TCR beta sequences numbering around 15,000 were associated with HLA alleles at 0.05 false discovery rate in a later analysis. Later analysis indicated greater clonal expansion among HLA-associated TCR beta chains than among equally common other chains.

Germline V CDR1 and CDR2: LNHDA, SQIVND (reference sequence). With V trimmed by 5 bases and J by 4 bases, 10 bases remained unmatched. The CDR3 has 15 amino acids. As concerns this clone: Its specificity is unknown.

This chain joins TRBV19 and TRBJ1-2; the match to TRBD1 covers 7 bases. The sample comprised PBMCs. The receptor was isolated from a girl aged 2 to 10 in good health and CMV-seronegative. The CDR3 nucleotides read TGTGCCAGTAGTGGGGGACAGTTACGCGGCTATGGCTACACCTTC. Residues: CASSGGQLRGYGYTF.